These 32 T cell receptor beta chains were sequenced from one sample in a study of shared clonotypes between healthy human individuals. Some clones are missing from TCRdb's copy, which holds only in-frame ones; the method was immunoSEQ multiplex PCR. This sample carries about 2.4 million clones, 85% to 95% of them seen once, and the ten largest clones take under 0.15%. Sequencing was carried out using naive CD4+ T cells sorted from blood. Subset denoted: CD45RA+ positively selected. The receptors derive from a man aged 18-30 years in good health.

The genes are TRBV28 and TRBJ1-5; D not resolved. The length of the CDR3 is 12 residues. Germline-derived CDR1 and CDR2 are MDHEN and SYDVKM. V lost 8 bases, J lost 2 bases, and 7 bases lay in between. The CDR3 sequence is CASDDRNQPQHF. In DNA form, the CDR3 reads TGTGCCAGCGACGATCGCAATCAGCCCCAGCATTTT.

The chain uses TRBV7-9 and TRBJ2-3; D ambiguous. This CDR3 is built from 13 residues. In germline, CDR1 is SEHNR, CDR2 FQNEAQ (reference sequence). Trimming removed 5 bases at V and 2 bases at J, with 8 bases between. The CDR3 DNA sequence: TGTGCCAGCAGCCGTGAAGCCACAGATACGCAGTATTTT. Protein sequence: CASSREATDTQYF.

This rearrangement joins TRBV6-6 to TRBJ2-4; a weak D match, TRBD2 (6 bases). Germline V gives CDR1 MNHNY, CDR2 SVGAGI (reference sequence). The CDR3 totals 15 residues. Trimming removed 4 bases from V and 2 bases from J, with 12 bases in between. The DNA for the CDR3 is TGTGCCAGCAGTTCATTGGGGGGATCCAAAAACATTCAGTACTTC. It specifies CASSSLGGSKNIQYF.

This chain uses TRBV5-1 with TRBJ2-5; the D gene is possibly TRBD2 (6 bases). The V gene lost 2 bases and the J gene lost 4 bases, with 12 bases spanning the gap. The CDR3 covers 14 residues. CDR1 is SGHRS and CDR2 is YFSETQ in the germline V gene. The CDR3 protein is CASSFTSRGETQYF. For the CDR3, the DNA is TGCGCCAGCAGCTTCACTAGCCGGGGAGAGACCCAGTACTTC. Together with reference TRBV5-1 and TRBJ2-5, the CDR3 gives the full variable domain: KAGVTQTPRYLIKTRGQQVTLSCSPISGHRSVSWYQQTPGQGLQFLFEYFSETQRNKGNFPGRFSGRQFSNSRSEMNVSTLELGDSALYLCASSFTSRGETQYFGPGTRLLVL.

About this clone itself: This specimen includes other DNA sequences encoding the same CDR3. The chain is built from TRBV11-2 and TRBJ2-5; perhaps TRBD2 as D (6 bases). This CDR3 is built from 12 residues. V was pared by 5 bases and J by 4 bases, with 8 bases between. The germline CDR1 and CDR2 sequences are SGHAT and FQNNGV. The CDR3: CASSARGETQYF. CDR3 DNA: TGTGCCAGCAGCGCGCGGGGAGAGACCCAGTACTTC.

The CDR3 region is CASRGTGGYEQYF. DNA for the CDR3: TGTGCCAGCAGGGGGACAGGGGGCTACGAGCAGTACTTC. The chain has TRBV2 and TRBJ2-7; TRBD1 agrees at 11 bases. In germline, CDR1 is SNHLY, CDR2 FYNNEI. V lost 6 bases and J lost 3; bases outside the gene matches: 1. The CDR3 is 13 residues long.

The CDR3 bases are TGTGCCAGCAGATGGGACAGGGAAGGGAGCACAGATACGCAGTATTTT. The encoded protein is CASRWDREGSTDTQYF. V and J are TRBV2 and TRBJ2-3; 9 nucleotides align to TRBD1. This CDR3 is built from 16 residues. With V trimmed by 6 bases and J by 0 bases, 7 bases remained unmatched. CDR1 and CDR2 (germline): SNHLY, FYNNEI. Full variable domain (remainder filled in from reference TRBV2 and TRBJ2-3): EPEVTQTPSHQVTQMGQEVILRCVPISNHLYFYWYRQILGQKVEFLVSFYNNEISEKSEIFDDQFSVERPDGSNFTLKIRSTKLEDSAMYFCASRWDREGSTDTQYFGPGTRLTVL.

This chain joins TRBV7-9 and TRBJ2-5; 7 bases align to TRBD2. Germline CDR1 reads SEHNR; CDR2 reads FQNEAQ (reference sequence). CDR3 length equals 14 residues. V lost 1 base and J lost 4; bases outside the gene matches: 3. CDR3 sequence reads: CASSLGTSRETQYF. As DNA, the CDR3 is TGTGCCAGCAGCTTAGGGACTAGTCGAGAGACCCAGTACTTC.

Details on this clone: Other DNA sequences in the sample encode the same CDR3. The CDR3 sequence: CASSPSGSHEQYF. CDR3 coding DNA: TGTGCCAGCTCACCGTCGGGCAGCCACGAGCAGTACTTC. The chain joins TRBV18 to TRBJ2-7; D gene ambiguous. V lost 3 bases and J lost 5, with 11 bases in between. Germline CDR1 and CDR2: KGHSH and LQKENI. The CDR3 extends over 13 amino acids. Full variable domain (rest looked up from reference TRBV18 and TRBJ2-7): NAGVMQNPRHLVRRRGQEARLRCSPMKGHSHVYWYRQLPEEGLKFMVYLQKENIIDESGMPKERFSAEFPKEGPSILRIQQVVRGDSAAYFCASSPSGSHEQYFGPGTRLTVT.

J is TRBJ1-6 and V is TRBV5-1; D unclear. Germline values: CDR1 SGHRS, CDR2 YFSETQ. The V gene lost 7 bases and the J gene lost 6 bases, with 14 bases spanning the gap. The CDR3 totals 14 residues. The CDR3 sequence: CASGQDGFNSPLHF. Here the CDR3 DNA reads TGCGCCAGCGGCCAGGACGGATTTAATTCACCCCTCCACTTT. Full variable domain (remainder filled in from reference TRBV5-1 and TRBJ1-6): KAGVTQTPRYLIKTRGQQVTLSCSPISGHRSVSWYQQTPGQGLQFLFEYFSETQRNKGNFPGRFSGRQFSNSRSEMNVSTLELGDSALYLCASGQDGFNSPLHFGNGTRLTVT.

The V and J genes are TRBV15 and TRBJ1-4; D is undetermined. The germline CDR1 and CDR2 sequences are LNHNV and YYDKDF (reference sequence). Trimming shortened V by 0 bases and J by 5 bases, and 10 bases separated the two germline ends. CDR3 length: 15 amino acids. The CDR3 DNA follows: TGTGCCACCAGCAGAGATTTACAGCCCAATGAAAAACTGTTTTTT. It encodes CATSRDLQPNEKLFF.

The chain joins TRBV9 to TRBJ2-7, with 7 nucleotides matching TRBD1. Trimming cost V 3 bases and J 2 bases; bases outside gene matches: 5. CDR1 and CDR2 from the germline V gene are SGDLS and YYNGEE. The CDR3 runs 14 residues. DNA of the CDR3: TGTGCCAGCAGCGCCGGGACAGTACCCTACGAGCAGTACTTC. Its translation: CASSAGTVPYEQYF.

The V gene is TRBV28, the J gene TRBJ2-3; 7 nucleotides align to TRBD1. The CDR3 has 13 residues. V trimming: 6 bases; J trimming: 4 bases; junction bases outside the gene matches: 4. Per the germline V gene, CDR1 is MDHEN and CDR2 is SYDVKM. DNA for the CDR3: TGTGCCAGCAGAGAACAGGGGTCAGATACGCAGTATTTT. This translates into CASREQGSDTQYF.

The chain carries TRBV7-2 and TRBJ1-2; possibly TRBD1 for D (5 bases). Germline CDR1 is SGHTA and CDR2 is FQGNSA. This CDR3 contains 15 residues. Trimming removed 1 base at V and 0 bases at J, with 9 bases between. In DNA, the CDR3 is TGTGCCAGCAGCTTAGGTCGGGGACCTAACTATGGCTACACCTTC. It translates to CASSLGRGPNYGYTF.

This clone was observed a few times. This chain uses TRBV2 with TRBJ1-1, with D perhaps TRBD1 (5 bases). V was pared by 4 bases and J by 11 bases, with 11 bases between. The V gene's germline CDR1 is SNHLY and CDR2 FYNNEI. This CDR3 comprises 11 residues. The CDR3 loop is CASSAQGSAFF. The DNA for the CDR3 is TGTGCCAGCAGTGCGCAGGGTTCCGCTTTCTTT.

The CDR3 here is CASSGGRRTEAFF. In nucleotides, the CDR3 is TGCGCCAGCAGCGGGGGCAGAAGAACTGAAGCTTTCTTT. This chain links TRBV10-1 with TRBJ1-1; a weak D match, TRBD1 (6 bases). The CDR3 contains 13 residues. Germline CDR1 and CDR2: WNHNN and SYGVQD (reference sequence). V gave up 6 bases and J gave up 5 bases, with 13 bases separating them.

This clone was counted a single time. This chain connects TRBV5-4 to TRBJ2-6; D is ambiguous. The CDR3 totals 16 residues. Trimming cost V 0 bases and J 2 bases, with 9 bases left between them. Germline V gene lookup returns CDR1 SGHNT and CDR2 YYREEE (reference sequence). The CDR3 protein is CASSLEGTAGANVLTF. Here the CDR3 DNA reads TGTGCCAGCAGCTTGGAAGGCACAGCTGGGGCCAACGTCCTGACTTTC.

V and J are TRBV10-3 and TRBJ2-5; TRBD2 might be the D (7 bases). The germline V gene encodes CDR1 ENHRY and CDR2 SYGVKD. V was shortened by 7 bases and J by 5 bases, with 17 bases between the two germline ends. The length of the CDR3 is 14 residues. The CDR3, as DNA: TGTGCCATCATAGGGGGGGCCGTACGTGAGACCCAGTACTTC. The encoded protein is CAIIGGAVRETQYF.

To note about this clone: The same CDR3 also results from other DNA sequences found in this sample. The chain joins TRBV6-5 to TRBJ2-7; 9 nucleotides match TRBD1. This CDR3 spans 14 amino acids. CDR1 is MNHEY, CDR2 SVGAGI, per germline. V shed 5 bases and J 3 bases; nucleotides not matched to a gene: 5. The CDR3 DNA reads as TGTGCCAGCAGTAGAGGGACAGGGAGCTACGAGCAGTACTTC. This translates into CASSRGTGSYEQYF.

This sequence joins TRBV10-3 and TRBJ2-3; D is undetermined. CDR1 ENHRY and CDR2 SYGVKD come from the germline V gene. V lost 5 bases to trimming and J lost 1 base, with 10 bases between them. The CDR3 runs 14 residues. CDR3 sequence reads: CAISIGSGTDTQYF. The CDR3 region has the DNA TGTGCCATCAGTATTGGAAGTGGCACAGATACGCAGTATTTT.

The rearrangement links TRBV19 to TRBJ1-5; D is unresolved. V shed 5 bases and J shed 9 bases, with 20 bases lying between them. The CDR3 contains 15 residues. The germline V gene has CDR1 LNHDA and CDR2 SQIVND (reference sequence). The CDR3 loop is CASSLKAPRAGPQHF. The CDR3 nucleotides are TGTGCCAGTAGTCTCAAGGCCCCCCGGGCAGGGCCCCAGCATTTT.

This chain joins TRBV9 and TRBJ2-2, with 7 bases identical to TRBD2. Germline CDR1 SGDLS, CDR2 YYNGEE. V shed 4 bases, J shed 5 bases, and the junction held 8 bases outside the gene matches. This CDR3 has 15 amino acids. Here the CDR3 reads CASSSRDYHTGELFF. The CDR3 DNA follows: TGTGCCAGCAGCTCCCGGGACTACCATACCGGGGAGCTGTTTTTT.

This clone was detected once. This chain joins TRBV4-3 and TRBJ2-7; 7 nucleotides align to TRBD1. The CDR3 is made up of 16 amino acids. From germline, CDR1 is LGHNA and CDR2 YSLEER. After removal of 4 bases from V and 0 bases from J, the junction contained 9 bases not matched to a gene. CDR3 bases: TGCGCCAGCAGCCGGACCTTCGGGGACAGCTCCTACGAGCAGTACTTC. Translating gives CASSRTFGDSSYEQYF.

The chain recombines TRBV28 with TRBJ1-4, with TRBD1 as a possible D gene (5 bases). V dropped 2 bases and J dropped 6 bases, with 7 bases sitting between them. The CDR3 has 13 residues. Germline V CDR1 and CDR2: MDHEN, SYDVKM. CDR3 coding DNA: TGTGCCAGCAGTTTAAGGGGCTATGAAAAACTGTTTTTT. Encoded protein: CASSLRGYEKLFF.

The J gene is TRBJ2-5, the V gene TRBV7-8; 8 bases are shared with TRBD1. CDR1 and CDR2 from the germline V gene are SGHVS and FQNEAQ. This CDR3 has 15 residues. V was clipped by 1 base and J by 4 bases; unmatched bases: 5. CDR3 sequence reads: CASSLVTGVRETQYF. In nucleotides, the CDR3 is TGTGCCAGCAGCTTAGTGACAGGGGTTCGAGAGACCCAGTACTTC. Full variable domain (remainder filled in from reference TRBV7-8 and TRBJ2-5): GAGVSQSPRYKVAKRGQDVALRCDPISGHVSLFWYQQALGQGPEFLTYFQNEAQLDKSGLPSDRFFAERPEGSVSTLKIQRTQQEDSAVYLCASSLVTGVRETQYFGPGTRLLVL.

The chain has TRBV5-6 and TRBJ1-6; 8 bases agree with TRBD1. The CDR3 is made up of 16 amino acids. Germline CDR1 SGHDT, CDR2 YYEEEE. The V and J ends lost 3 bases and 5 bases, in that order; junction bases with no gene match: 7. CDR3 coding DNA: TGTGCCAGCAGCTCCATCCTGACAGGGGATAATTCACCCCTCCACTTT. Amino acid sequence: CASSSILTGDNSPLHF.

The rearrangement uses TRBV5-4 and TRBJ2-3; TRBD2 matches at 10 bases. Germline CDR1 reads SGHNT; CDR2 reads YYREEE (reference sequence). V trimming: 3 bases; J trimming: 5 bases; junction bases outside the gene matches: 15. This CDR3 contains 18 residues. The chain's CDR3 is CASSWAGSGGAPGDTQYF. For the CDR3, the DNA is TGTGCCAGCAGCTGGGCGGGGAGCGGGGGGGCCCCGGGAGATACGCAGTATTTT.

Turning to this clone: This specimen includes other DNA sequences encoding the same CDR3. V usage is TRBV5-1 and J usage is TRBJ2-7; D ambiguous. CDR3 size: 11 residues. The germline gives CDR1 SGHRS, CDR2 YFSETQ. The ends were cut back, 4 bases at V and 4 bases at J, with 6 bases in the middle. CDR3 sequence reads: CASSVGYEQYF. The CDR3 coding sequence is TGCGCCAGCAGCGTAGGGTACGAGCAGTACTTC.

This clone occurred once. The chain is built from TRBV7-8 and TRBJ2-1, with D unresolved. Germline V gene data show CDR1 as SGHVS and CDR2 as FQNEAQ. Trimming pared 5 bases from V and 8 bases from J, leaving 7 bases between. This CDR3 has 11 amino acids. The CDR3 DNA reads as TGTGCCAGCAGCCCCCTTGATGAGCAGTTCTTC. Residues: CASSPLDEQFF.

The chain combines TRBV4-3 with TRBJ2-7, with D perhaps matching TRBD1 (5 bases). V lost 0 bases to trimming and J lost 6 bases, with 12 bases between them. Germline V gene lookup returns CDR1 LGHNA and CDR2 YSLEER. This CDR3 region has 14 residues. The CDR3 sequence: CASSQEERRGEQYF. CDR3 in DNA: TGCGCCAGCAGCCAAGAGGAACGAAGGGGCGAGCAGTACTTC.

This sequence joins TRBV5-6 and TRBJ2-7, with D hard to call. Germline loops: CDR1 SGHDT, CDR2 YYEEEE. CDR3 length equals 14 residues. V shed 0 bases and J shed 7 bases, with 14 bases lying between them. The CDR3 DNA follows: TGTGCCAGCAGCTTGGCTCTTGTGACCGTTGAGCAGTACTTC. Its translation is CASSLALVTVEQYF.

This CDR3 is CASSKLKRGRPPEQYF. Written as DNA, the CDR3 is TGTGCCAGCAGCAAACTTAAACGGGGGCGCCCTCCCGAGCAGTACTTC. This rearrangement joins TRBV21-1 to TRBJ2-7. TRBV21-1 is a pseudogene locus. The CDR3 covers 16 residues.